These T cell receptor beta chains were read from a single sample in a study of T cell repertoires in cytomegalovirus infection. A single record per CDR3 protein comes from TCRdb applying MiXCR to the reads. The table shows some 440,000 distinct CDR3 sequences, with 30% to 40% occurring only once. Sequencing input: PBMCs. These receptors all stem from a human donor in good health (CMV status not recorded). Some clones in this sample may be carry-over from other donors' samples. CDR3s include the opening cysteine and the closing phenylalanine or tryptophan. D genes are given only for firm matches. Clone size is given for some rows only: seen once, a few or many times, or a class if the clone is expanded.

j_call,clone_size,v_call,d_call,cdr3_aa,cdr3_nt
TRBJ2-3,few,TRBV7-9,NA,CASSPYGGGYTDTQYF,TGTGCCAGCAGCCCCTACGGCGGGGGCTACACAGATACGCAGTATTTT
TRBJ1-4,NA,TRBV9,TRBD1,CASSEQGAGEKLFF,TGTGCCAGCAGCGAGCAGGGGGCGGGGGAAAAACTGTTTTTT
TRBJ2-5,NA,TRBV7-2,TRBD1,CASSSGQGGGQETQYF,TGTGCCAGCAGCTCAGGACAGGGGGGGGGACAAGAGACCCAGTACTTC
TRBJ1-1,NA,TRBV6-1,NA,CASRGYGYTEAFF,TGTGCCAGCAGGGGGTATGGGTACACTGAAGCTTTCTTT
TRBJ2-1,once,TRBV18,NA,CASSPTGTEHSYNEQFF,TGTGCCAGCTCACCTACCGGGACGGAGCATTCCTACAATGAGCAGTTCTTC
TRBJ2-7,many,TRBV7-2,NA,CASSVHDEQYF,TGTGCCAGCAGCGTACACGACGAGCAGTACTTC
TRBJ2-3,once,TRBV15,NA,CATSRDGVGTDTKYF,TGTGCCACCAGCAGAGACGGGGTTGGCACAGATACGAAGTATTTT
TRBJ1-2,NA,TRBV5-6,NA,CASSLGYRASANYGYTF,TGTGCCAGCAGCCTCGGGTATCGGGCCTCGGCTAACTATGGCTACACCTTC
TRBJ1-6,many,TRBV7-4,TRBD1,CASSPGTGFAPLHF,TGTGCCAGCAGTCCCGGGACAGGGTTCGCACCCCTCCACTTT
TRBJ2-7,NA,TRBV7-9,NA,CASGVGAGTYEQYF,TGTGCCAGCGGAGTAGGGGCGGGGACCTACGAGCAGTACTTC
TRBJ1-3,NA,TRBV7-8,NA,CASSSESGNTIYF,TGTGCCAGCAGTTCAGAGTCTGGAAACACCATATATTTT
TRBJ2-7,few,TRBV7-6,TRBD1,CASSVGQQHEQYF,TGTGCCAGCAGCGTGGGACAGCAACACGAGCAGTACTTC
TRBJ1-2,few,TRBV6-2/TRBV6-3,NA,CASSPTPGHENYGYTF,TGTGCCAGCAGTCCCACCCCGGGACACGAAAACTATGGCTACACCTTC
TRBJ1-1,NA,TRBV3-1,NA,CASSQIRQNTEAFF,TGTGCCAGCAGCCAGATCAGGCAGAACACTGAAGCTTTCTTT
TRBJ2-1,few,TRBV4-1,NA,CASSQVSEQFF,TGCGCCAGCAGCCAAGTAAGTGAGCAGTTCTTC
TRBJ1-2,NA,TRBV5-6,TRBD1,CASSLSGARGQNDGYTF,TGTGCCAGCAGCTTGTCCGGCGCGAGGGGGCAGAACGATGGCTACACCTTC
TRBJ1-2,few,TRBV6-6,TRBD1,CASSYSGTVYGYTF,TGTGCCAGCAGTTACTCCGGGACAGTCTATGGCTACACCTTC
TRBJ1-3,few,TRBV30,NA,CAWSADRRYSGNTIYF,TGTGCCTGGAGTGCCGACAGGAGATACTCTGGAAACACCATATATTTT
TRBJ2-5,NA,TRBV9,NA,CASSPRFGQETKYF,TGTGCCAGCAGCCCCCGGTTTGGCCAAGAGACCAAGTACTTC
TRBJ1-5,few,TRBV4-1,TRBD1,CASSQSGTGNQPQHF,TGCGCCAGCAGCCAATCTGGGACAGGGAATCAGCCCCAGCATTTT
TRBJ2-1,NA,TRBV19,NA,CASSIGTGGNEQFF,TGTGCCAGTAGTATCGGGACCGGCGGCAATGAGCAGTTCTTC
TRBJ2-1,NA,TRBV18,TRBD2,CASSPELPGLAGGSSYNEQFF,TGTGCCAGCTCACCAGAACTCCCGGGACTAGCGGGGGGGAGCTCCTACAATGAGCAGTTCTTC
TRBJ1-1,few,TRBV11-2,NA,CASSLDQEMNTEAFF,TGTGCCAGCAGCTTAGATCAGGAAATGAACACTGAAGCTTTCTTT
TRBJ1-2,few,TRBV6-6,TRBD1,CASKAPGGYGYTF,TGTGCCAGCAAAGCCCCAGGGGGCTATGGCTACACCTTC